The 8 T cell receptor beta chains listed next were all sequenced from one sample in a study of blood T cell repertoires in COVID-19. Libraries were prepared by immunoSEQ multiplex PCR; TCRdb keeps only in-frame clonotypes and omits some of them. The table includes 140,000 to 150,000 clones, 84% detected once. Sequencing used peripheral blood. The source of these receptors is a man aged 55 to 69 with active or convalescent COVID-19.

The V gene is TRBV5-4, the J gene TRBJ2-6; unclear D gene. Germline CDR1 SGHNT, CDR2 YYREEE (reference sequence). Trimming stripped 0 bases from V and 1 base from J, with 5 bases between. CDR3 length equals 15 residues. CDR3 region: CASSLGQSGANVLTF. The CDR3 DNA reads TGTGCCAGCAGCTTGGGGCAATCTGGGGCCAACGTCCTGACTTTC.

The gene calls are TRBV4-3 and TRBJ1-5, with a weak D call TRBD1 (5 bases). Germline CDR1 is LGHNA and CDR2 is YSLEER. The V gene lost 0 bases and the J gene lost 1 base, with 7 bases spanning the gap. The CDR3 is made up of 15 amino acids. In nucleotides, the CDR3 is TGCGCCAGCAGCCAAGATGGGGCAAGCAATCAGCCCCAGCATTTT. Amino acid sequence: CASSQDGASNQPQHF.

This chain links TRBV5-4 with TRBJ2-1, with D perhaps TRBD2 (6 bases). Per the germline V gene, CDR1 is SGHNT and CDR2 is YYREEE (reference sequence). CDR3 length: 14 residues. V lost 0 bases and J 4 bases, leaving 8 bases between the germline ends. CDR3 bases: TGTGCCAGCAGCTTGGAGACTAGGTACAATGAGCAGTTCTTC. It translates to CASSLETRYNEQFF.

The chain links TRBV4-1 to TRBJ1-2, with TRBD1 matching over 11 bases. With V trimmed by 1 base and J by 7 bases, 8 bases remained unmatched. CDR1 and CDR2 (germline): MGHRA, YSYEKL. This CDR3 comprises 16 residues. The CDR3 reads CASSQGAGTGGSGYTF. The CDR3 coding sequence is TGCGCCAGCAGCCAAGGCGCCGGGACAGGGGGATCTGGCTACACCTTC.

This clone occurred once. The chain links TRBV6-2 or TRBV6-3 to TRBJ1-5; maybe TRBD1 (6 bases). The CDR3 has 21 amino acids. Germline V gives CDR1 MNHEY, CDR2 SVGEGT. With 5 bases removed from V and 3 bases from J, the gap between germline ends came to 32 bases. This CDR3 reads CASSPYHLGPRRLGANQPQHF. CDR3 in DNA: TGTGCCAGCAGTCCATATCACCTGGGCCCCAGGCGGTTGGGGGCCAATCAGCCCCAGCATTTT.

The J gene is TRBJ2-3, the V gene TRBV7-9; D possibly corresponds to TRBD1 (6 bases). The CDR3 contains 11 residues. Germline V lookup: CDR1 SEHNR, CDR2 FQNEAQ (reference sequence). V was trimmed by 7 bases and J by 6 bases, leaving 8 bases between them. CDR3 region: CASTQGDTQYF. The CDR3 region has the DNA TGTGCCAGCACCCAGGGGGATACGCAGTATTTT.

This clone has more than one count but fewer than ten. The V call is TRBV11-2, the J call TRBJ1-1, with TRBD1 identical over 7 bases. Germline CDR1 SGHAT, CDR2 FQNNGV. The CDR3 length is 14 residues. V was pared by 3 bases and J by 1 base, with 2 bases of the junction left unmatched. The CDR3 nucleotides read TGTGCCAGCAGCTTGGGACAGACGAACACTGAAGCTTTCTTT. Its translation is CASSLGQTNTEAFF. Full variable domain (missing parts from reference TRBV11-2 and TRBJ1-1): EAGVAQSPRYKIIEKRQSVAFWCNPISGHATLYWYQQILGQGPKLLIQFQNNGVVDDSQLPKDRFSAERLKGVDSTLKIQPAKLEDSAVYLCASSLGQTNTEAFFGQGTRLTVV.

CDR3 protein: CASSLPSGGSETQYF. CDR3 sequence (DNA): TGCGCCAGCAGCTTGCCGAGCGGGGGGAGCGAGACCCAGTACTTC. The V gene is TRBV5-1, the J gene TRBJ2-5, with 9 bases aligning to TRBD2. CDR1 and CDR2 from the germline V gene are SGHRS and YFSETQ. The CDR3 has 15 amino acids. J gave up 5 bases and V 1 base, and 6 bases lay outside the gene matches. Complete variable domain (other parts from reference TRBV5-1 and TRBJ2-5): KAGVTQTPRYLIKTRGQQVTLSCSPISGHRSVSWYQQTPGQGLQFLFEYFSETQRNKGNFPGRFSGRQFSNSRSEMNVSTLELGDSALYLCASSLPSGGSETQYFGPGTRLLVL.